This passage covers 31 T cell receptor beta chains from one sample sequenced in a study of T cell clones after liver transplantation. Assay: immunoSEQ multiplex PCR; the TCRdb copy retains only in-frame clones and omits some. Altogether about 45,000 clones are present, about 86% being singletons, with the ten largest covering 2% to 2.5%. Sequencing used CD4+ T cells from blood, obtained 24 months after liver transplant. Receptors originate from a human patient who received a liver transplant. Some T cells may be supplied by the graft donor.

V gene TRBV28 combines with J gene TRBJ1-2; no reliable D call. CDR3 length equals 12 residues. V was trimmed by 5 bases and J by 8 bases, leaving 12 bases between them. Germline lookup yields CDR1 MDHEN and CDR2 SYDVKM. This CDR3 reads CASSIGGGGYTF. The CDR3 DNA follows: TGTGCCAGCAGTATTGGAGGCGGCGGCTACACCTTC.

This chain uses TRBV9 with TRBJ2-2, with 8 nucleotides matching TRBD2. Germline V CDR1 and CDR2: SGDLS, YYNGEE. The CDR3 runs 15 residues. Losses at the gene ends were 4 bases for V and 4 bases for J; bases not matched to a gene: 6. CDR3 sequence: CASSRRSGGTGELFF. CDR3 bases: TGTGCCAGCAGCCGGCGGAGCGGGGGCACCGGGGAGCTGTTTTTT. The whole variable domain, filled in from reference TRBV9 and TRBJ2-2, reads DSGVTQTPKHLITATGQRVTLRCSPRSGDLSVYWYQQSLDQGLQFLIQYYNGEERAKGNILERFSAQQFPDLHSELNLSSLELGDSALYFCASSRRSGGTGELFFGEGSRLTVL.

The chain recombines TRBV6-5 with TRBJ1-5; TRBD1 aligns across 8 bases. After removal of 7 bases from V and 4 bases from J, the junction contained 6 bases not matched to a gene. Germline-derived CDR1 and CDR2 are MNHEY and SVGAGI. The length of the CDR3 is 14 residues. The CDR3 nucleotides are TGTGCCAGCAAGACCGGGACAGGTAATCAGCCCCAGCATTTT. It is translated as CASKTGTGNQPQHF.

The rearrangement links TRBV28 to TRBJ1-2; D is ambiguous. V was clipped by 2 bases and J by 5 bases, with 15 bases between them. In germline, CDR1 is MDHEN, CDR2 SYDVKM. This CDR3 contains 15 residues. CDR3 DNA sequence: TGTGCCAGCAGTTTAGCGTCCTCCTCGGTTTATGGCTACACCTTC. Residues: CASSLASSSVYGYTF.

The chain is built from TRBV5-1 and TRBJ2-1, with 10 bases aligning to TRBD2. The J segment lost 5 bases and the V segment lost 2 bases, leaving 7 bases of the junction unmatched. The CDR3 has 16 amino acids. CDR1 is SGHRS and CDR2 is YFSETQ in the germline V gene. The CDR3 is CASSFFFGLADNEQFF. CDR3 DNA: TGCGCCAGCAGCTTCTTTTTCGGACTAGCGGACAATGAGCAGTTCTTC.

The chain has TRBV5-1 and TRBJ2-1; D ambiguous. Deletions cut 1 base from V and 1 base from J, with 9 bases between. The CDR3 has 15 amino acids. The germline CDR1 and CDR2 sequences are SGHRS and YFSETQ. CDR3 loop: CASSLMGMSYNEQFF. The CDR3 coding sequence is TGCGCCAGCAGCTTGATGGGTATGTCCTACAATGAGCAGTTCTTC. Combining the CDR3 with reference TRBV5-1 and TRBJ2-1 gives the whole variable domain KAGVTQTPRYLIKTRGQQVTLSCSPISGHRSVSWYQQTPGQGLQFLFEYFSETQRNKGNFPGRFSGRQFSNSRSEMNVSTLELGDSALYLCASSLMGMSYNEQFFGPGTRLTVL.

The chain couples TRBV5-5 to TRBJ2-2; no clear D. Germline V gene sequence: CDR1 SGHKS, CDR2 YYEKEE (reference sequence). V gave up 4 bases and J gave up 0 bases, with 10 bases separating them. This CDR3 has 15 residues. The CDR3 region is CASSRLVANTGELFF. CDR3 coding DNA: TGTGCCAGCAGCCGACTGGTGGCGAACACCGGGGAGCTGTTTTTT.

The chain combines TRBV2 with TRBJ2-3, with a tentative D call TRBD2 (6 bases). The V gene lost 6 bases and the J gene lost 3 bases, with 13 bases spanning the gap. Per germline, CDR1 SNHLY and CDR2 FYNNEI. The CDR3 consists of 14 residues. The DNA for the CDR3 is TGTGCCAGCAGGATGACGCGGGATACAGATACGCAGTATTTT. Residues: CASRMTRDTDTQYF.

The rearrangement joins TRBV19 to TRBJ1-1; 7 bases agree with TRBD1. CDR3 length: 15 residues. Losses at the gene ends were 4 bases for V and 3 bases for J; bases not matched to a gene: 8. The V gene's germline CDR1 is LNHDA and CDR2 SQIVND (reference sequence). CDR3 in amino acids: CASSTAGTAYTEAFF. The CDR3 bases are TGTGCCAGTAGTACTGCCGGGACAGCCTACACTGAAGCTTTCTTT. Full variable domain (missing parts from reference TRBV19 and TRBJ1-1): DGGITQSPKYLFRKEGQNVTLSCEQNLNHDAMYWYRQDPGQGLRLIYYSQIVNDFQKGDIAEGYSVSREKKESFPLTVTSAQKNPTAFYLCASSTAGTAYTEAFFGQGTRLTVV.

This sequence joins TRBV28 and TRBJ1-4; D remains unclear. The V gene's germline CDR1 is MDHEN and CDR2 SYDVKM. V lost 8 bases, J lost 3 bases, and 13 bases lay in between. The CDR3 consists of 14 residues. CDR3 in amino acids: CASAAEAANEKLFF. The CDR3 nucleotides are TGTGCCAGCGCTGCTGAGGCGGCTAATGAAAAACTGTTTTTT.

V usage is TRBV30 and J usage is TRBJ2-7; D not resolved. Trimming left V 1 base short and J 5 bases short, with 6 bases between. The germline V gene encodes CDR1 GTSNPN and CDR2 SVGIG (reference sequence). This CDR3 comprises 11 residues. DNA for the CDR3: TGTGCCTGGAGTGATCCTGACGAGCAGTACTTC. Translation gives CAWSDPDEQYF. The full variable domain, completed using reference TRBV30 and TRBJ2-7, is SQTIHQWPATLVQPVGSPLSLECTVEGTSNPNLYWYRQAAGRGLQLLFYSVGIGQISSEVPQNLSASRPQDRQFILSSKKLLLSDSGFYLCAWSDPDEQYFGPGTRLTVT.

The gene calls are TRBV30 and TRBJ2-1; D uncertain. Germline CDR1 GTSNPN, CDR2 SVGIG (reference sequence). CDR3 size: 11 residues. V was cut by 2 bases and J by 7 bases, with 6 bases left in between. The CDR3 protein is CAWSRANEQFF. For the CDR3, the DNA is TGTGCCTGGAGTAGAGCTAATGAGCAGTTCTTC.

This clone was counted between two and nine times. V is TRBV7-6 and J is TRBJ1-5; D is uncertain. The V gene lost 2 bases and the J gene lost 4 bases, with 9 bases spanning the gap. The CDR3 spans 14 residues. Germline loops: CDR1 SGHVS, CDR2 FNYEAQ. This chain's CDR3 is CASSLQDGNQPQHF. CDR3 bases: TGTGCCAGCAGCTTACAGGATGGGAATCAGCCCCAGCATTTT.

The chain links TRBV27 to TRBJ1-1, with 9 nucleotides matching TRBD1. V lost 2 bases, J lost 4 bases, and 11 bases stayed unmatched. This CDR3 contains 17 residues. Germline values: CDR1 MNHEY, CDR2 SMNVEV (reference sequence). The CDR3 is CASSLKGQGVGSTEAFF. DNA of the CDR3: TGTGCCAGCAGTTTAAAGGGACAGGGCGTGGGGAGCACTGAAGCTTTCTTT.

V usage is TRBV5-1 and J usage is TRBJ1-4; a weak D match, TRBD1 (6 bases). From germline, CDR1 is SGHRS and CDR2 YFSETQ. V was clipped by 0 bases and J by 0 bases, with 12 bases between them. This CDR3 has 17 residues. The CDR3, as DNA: TGCGCCAGCAGCTTGGCTACAGGGAGCACAACTAATGAAAAACTGTTTTTT. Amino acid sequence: CASSLATGSTTNEKLFF.

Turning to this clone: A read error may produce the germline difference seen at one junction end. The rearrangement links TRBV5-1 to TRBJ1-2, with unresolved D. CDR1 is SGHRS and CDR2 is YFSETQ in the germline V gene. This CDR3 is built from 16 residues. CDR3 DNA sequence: TGCGCCAGCAGCTTGGAGGGAAGGGTCGCTAACTATGGCCACACCTTC. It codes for CASSLEGRVANYGHTF.

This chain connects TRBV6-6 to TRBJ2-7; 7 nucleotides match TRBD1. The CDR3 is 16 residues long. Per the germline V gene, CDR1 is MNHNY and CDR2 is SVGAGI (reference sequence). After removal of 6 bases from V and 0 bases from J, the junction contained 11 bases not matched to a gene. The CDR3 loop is CASRPSDRTGSYEQYF. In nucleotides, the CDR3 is TGTGCCAGCAGGCCCTCGGACAGGACGGGCTCCTACGAGCAGTACTTC.

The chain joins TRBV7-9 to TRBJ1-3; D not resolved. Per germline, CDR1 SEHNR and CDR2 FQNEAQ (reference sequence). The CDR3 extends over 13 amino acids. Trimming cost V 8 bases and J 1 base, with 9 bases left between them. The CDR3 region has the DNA TGTGCCAGCCGACGAGGTTCTGGAAACACCATATATTTT. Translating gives CASRRGSGNTIYF.

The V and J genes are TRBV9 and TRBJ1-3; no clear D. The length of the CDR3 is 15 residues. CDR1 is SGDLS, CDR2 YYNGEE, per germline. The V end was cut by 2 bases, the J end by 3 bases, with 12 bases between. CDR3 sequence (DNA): TGTGCCAGCAGCGTGGGCAGCCAGATTGGAAACACCATATATTTT. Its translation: CASSVGSQIGNTIYF.

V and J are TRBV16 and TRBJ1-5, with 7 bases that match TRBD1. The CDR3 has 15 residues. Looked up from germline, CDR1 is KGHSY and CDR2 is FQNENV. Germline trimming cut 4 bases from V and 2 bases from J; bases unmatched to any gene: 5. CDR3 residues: CASSRQGSGNQPQHF. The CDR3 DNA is TGTGCCAGCAGCCGACAGGGAAGTGGCAATCAGCCCCAGCATTTT.

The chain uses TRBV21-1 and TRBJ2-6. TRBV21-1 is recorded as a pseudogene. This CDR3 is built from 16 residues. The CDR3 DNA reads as TGTGCCAGCAGCAAGCAGACTGGGGCTGGGGCCAACGTCCTGACTTTC. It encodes CASSKQTGAGANVLTF.

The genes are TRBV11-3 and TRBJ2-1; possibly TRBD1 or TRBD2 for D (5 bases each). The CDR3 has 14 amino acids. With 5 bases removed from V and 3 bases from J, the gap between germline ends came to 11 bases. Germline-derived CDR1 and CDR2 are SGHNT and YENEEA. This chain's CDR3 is CASSLRDGYNEQFF. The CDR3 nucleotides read TGTGCCAGCAGCCTGAGGGACGGCTACAATGAGCAGTTCTTC.

The CDR3 DNA follows: TGCAGCGTTGATGGGGCAGGGGGATATGGAAACACCATATATTTT. As protein: CSVDGAGGYGNTIYF. This rearrangement joins TRBV29-1 to TRBJ1-3, with TRBD1 matching 7 bases. Looked up from germline, CDR1 is SQVTM and CDR2 is ANQGSEA. CDR3 length: 15 residues. Trimming cost V 3 bases and J 3 bases; bases outside gene matches: 8.

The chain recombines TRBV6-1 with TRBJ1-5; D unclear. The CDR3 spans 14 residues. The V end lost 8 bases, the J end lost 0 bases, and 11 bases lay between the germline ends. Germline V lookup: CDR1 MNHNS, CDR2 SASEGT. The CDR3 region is CASSLVTSNQPQHF. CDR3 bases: TGTGCCAGCTCATTAGTCACTAGCAATCAGCCCCAGCATTTT.

This CDR3 is CASSWRTLTQGEQFF. The CDR3 region has the DNA TGTGCCAGCAGCTGGCGGACCCTAACTCAGGGTGAGCAGTTCTTC. This sequence joins TRBV5-6 and TRBJ2-1, with D possibly matching TRBD1 (5 bases). This CDR3 contains 15 residues. Trimming took off 3 bases at V and 9 bases at J, with 19 bases between the two ends. In germline, CDR1 is SGHDT, CDR2 YYEEEE.

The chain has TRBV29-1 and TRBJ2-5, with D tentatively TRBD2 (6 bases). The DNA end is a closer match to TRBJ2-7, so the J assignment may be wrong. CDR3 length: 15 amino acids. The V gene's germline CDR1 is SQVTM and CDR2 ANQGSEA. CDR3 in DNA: TGCAGCGTTGAGTTACGAGGGGACTCAAACTACGAGCAGTACTTC. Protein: CSVELRGDSNYEQYF.

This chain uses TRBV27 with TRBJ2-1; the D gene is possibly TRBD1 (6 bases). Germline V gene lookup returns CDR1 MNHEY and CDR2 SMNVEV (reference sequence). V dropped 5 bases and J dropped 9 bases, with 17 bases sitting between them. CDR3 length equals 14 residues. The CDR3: CASSILGTPGEQFF. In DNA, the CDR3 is TGTGCCAGCAGTATACTCGGGACACCGGGTGAGCAGTTCTTC.

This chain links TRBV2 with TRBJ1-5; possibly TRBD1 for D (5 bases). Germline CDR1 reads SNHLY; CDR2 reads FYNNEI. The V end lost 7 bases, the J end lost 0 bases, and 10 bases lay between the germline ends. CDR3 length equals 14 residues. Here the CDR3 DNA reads TGTGCCAGCAAACCCAGGGCTAGCAATCAGCCCCAGCATTTT. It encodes CASKPRASNQPQHF.

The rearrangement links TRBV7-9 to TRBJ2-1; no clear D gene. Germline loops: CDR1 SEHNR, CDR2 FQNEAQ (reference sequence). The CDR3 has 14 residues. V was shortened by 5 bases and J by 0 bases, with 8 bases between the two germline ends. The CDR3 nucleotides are TGTGCCAGCAGCCTAACGAACTCCTACAATGAGCAGTTCTTC. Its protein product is CASSLTNSYNEQFF.

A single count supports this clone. The CDR3 coding sequence is TGTGCCAGCAGACCCAACCAAGGGGCGCCCACCGGGGAGCTGTTTTTT. Amino acids: CASRPNQGAPTGELFF. The chain links TRBV25-1 to TRBJ2-2; the D gene is possibly TRBD1 (5 bases). Deletions cut 6 bases from V and 4 bases from J, with 18 bases between. CDR3 length: 16 residues. Germline CDR1 MGHDK, CDR2 SYGVNS.

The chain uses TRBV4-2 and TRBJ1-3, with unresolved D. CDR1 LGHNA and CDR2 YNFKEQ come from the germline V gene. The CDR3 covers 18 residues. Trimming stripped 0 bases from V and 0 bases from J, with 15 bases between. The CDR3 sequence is CASSQDDSRTPSGNTIYF. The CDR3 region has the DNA TGTGCCAGCAGCCAAGATGATTCCCGGACCCCCTCTGGAAACACCATATATTTT.